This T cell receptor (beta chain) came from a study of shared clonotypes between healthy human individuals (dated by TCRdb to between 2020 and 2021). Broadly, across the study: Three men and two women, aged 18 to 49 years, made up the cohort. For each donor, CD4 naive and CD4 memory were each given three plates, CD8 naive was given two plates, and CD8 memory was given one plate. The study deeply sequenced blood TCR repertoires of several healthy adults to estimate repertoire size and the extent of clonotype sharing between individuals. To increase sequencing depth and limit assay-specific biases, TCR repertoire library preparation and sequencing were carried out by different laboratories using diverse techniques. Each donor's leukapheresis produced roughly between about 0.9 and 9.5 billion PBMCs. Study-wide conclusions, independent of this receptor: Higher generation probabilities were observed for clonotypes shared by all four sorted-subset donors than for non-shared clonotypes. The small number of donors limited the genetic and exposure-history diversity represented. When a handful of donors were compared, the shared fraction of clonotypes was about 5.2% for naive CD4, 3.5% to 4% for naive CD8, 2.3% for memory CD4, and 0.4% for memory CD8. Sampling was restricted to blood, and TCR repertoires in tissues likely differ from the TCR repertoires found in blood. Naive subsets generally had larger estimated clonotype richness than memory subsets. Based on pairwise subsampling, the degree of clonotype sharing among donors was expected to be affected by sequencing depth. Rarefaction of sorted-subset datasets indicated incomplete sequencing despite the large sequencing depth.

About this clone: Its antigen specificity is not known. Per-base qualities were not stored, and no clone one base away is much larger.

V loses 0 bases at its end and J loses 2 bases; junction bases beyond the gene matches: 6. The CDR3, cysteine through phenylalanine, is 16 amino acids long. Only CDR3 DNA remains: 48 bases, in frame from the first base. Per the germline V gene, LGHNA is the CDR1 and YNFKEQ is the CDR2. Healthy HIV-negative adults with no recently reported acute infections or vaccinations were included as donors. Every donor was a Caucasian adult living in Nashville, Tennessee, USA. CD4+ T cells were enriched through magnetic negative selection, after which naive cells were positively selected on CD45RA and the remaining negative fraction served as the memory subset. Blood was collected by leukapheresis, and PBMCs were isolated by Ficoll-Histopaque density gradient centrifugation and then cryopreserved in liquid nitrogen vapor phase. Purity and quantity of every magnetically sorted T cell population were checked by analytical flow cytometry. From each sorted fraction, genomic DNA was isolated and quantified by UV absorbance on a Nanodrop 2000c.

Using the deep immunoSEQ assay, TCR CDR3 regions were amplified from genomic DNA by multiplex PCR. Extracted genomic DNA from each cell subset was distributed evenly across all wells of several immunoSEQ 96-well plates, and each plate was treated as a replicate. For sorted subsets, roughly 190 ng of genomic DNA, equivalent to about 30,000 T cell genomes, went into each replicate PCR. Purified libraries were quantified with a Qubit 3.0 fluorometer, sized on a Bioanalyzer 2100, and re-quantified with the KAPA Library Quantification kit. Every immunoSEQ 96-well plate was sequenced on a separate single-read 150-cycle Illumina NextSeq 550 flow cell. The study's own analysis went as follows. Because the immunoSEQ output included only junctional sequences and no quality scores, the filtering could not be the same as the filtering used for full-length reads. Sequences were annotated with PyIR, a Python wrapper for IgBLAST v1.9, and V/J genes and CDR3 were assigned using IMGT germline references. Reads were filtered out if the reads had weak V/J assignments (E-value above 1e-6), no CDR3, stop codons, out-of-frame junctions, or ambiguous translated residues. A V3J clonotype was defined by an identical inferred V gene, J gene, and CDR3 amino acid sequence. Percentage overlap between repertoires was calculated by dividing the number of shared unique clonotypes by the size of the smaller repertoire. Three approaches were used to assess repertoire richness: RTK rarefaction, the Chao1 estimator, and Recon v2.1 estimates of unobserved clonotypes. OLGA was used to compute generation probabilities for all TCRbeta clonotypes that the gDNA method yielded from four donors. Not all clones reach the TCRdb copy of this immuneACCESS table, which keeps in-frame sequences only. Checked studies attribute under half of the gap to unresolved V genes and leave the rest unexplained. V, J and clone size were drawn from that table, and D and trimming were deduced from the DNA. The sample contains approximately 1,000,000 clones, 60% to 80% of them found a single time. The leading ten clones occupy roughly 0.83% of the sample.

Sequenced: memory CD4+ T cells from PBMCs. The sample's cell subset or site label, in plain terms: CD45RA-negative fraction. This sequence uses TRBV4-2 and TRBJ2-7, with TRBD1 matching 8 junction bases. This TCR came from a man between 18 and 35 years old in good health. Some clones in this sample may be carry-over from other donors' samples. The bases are TGTGCCAGCAGCCAAGATCTAGGACAGGGTACCTACGAGCAGTACTTC. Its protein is CASSQDLGQGTYEQYF.